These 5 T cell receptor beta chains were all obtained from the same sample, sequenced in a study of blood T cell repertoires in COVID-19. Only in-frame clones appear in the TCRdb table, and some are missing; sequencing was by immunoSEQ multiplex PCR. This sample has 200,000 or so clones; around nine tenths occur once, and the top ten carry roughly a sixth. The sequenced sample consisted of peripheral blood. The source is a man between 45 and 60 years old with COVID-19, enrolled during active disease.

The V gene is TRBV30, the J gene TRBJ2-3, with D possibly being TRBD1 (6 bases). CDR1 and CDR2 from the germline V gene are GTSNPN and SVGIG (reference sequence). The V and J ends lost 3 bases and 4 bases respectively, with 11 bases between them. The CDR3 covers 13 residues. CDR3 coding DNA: TGTGCCTGGAGATTACAGGGAGCAGATACGCAGTATTTT. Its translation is CAWRLQGADTQYF.

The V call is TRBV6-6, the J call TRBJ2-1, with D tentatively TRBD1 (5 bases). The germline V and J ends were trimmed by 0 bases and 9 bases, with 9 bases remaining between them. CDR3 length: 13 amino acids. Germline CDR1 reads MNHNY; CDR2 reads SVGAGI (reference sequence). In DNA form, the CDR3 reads TGTGCCAGCAGTTACTCAGGGGTTGCTGAGCAGTTCTTC. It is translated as CASSYSGVAEQFF.

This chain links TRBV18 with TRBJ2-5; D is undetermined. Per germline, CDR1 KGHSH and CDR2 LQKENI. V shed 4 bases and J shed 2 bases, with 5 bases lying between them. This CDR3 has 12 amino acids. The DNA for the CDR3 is TGTGCCAGCTCACTACTACAAGAGACCCAGTACTTC. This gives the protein CASSLLQETQYF.

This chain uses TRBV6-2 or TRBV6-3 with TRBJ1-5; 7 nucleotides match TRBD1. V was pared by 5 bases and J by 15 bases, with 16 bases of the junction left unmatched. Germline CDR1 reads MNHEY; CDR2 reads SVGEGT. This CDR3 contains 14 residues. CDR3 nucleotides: TGTGCCAGCAGTCTACAGGAGAACCAGGGGGGAGGGCATTTT. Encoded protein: CASSLQENQGGGHF.

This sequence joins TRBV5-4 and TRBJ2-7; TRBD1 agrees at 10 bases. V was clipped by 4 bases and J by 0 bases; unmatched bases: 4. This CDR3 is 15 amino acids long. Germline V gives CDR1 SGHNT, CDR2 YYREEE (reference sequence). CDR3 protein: CASSLGTGVSYEQYF. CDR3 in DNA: TGTGCCAGCAGCCTTGGGACAGGGGTCTCCTACGAGCAGTACTTC.